The sequence of this T cell receptor beta chain was determined in a study of T cells expressing NK-cell markers. The CDR3 sequence is 14 residues long. The germline V gene encodes CDR1 MNHNS and CDR2 SASEGT. From the 5' RACE reads, TCRdb lists one entry per CDR3 protein and no DNA. The sample has roughly 150,000 distinct CDR3 sequences. The rearrangement uses TRBV6-1 and TRBJ2-4; TCRdb selects TRBD1, and the lack of DNA leaves this call unchecked. This clonotype was obtained from a man aged 18-75 years in good health. The sample taken for sequencing was blood T cells: a sorted CD56 or NKG2C T cell subset, CD4+ or CD8+ T cells, or bulk PBMC T cells (not recorded which). This chain's CDR3 is CASSQGIAENIQYF.